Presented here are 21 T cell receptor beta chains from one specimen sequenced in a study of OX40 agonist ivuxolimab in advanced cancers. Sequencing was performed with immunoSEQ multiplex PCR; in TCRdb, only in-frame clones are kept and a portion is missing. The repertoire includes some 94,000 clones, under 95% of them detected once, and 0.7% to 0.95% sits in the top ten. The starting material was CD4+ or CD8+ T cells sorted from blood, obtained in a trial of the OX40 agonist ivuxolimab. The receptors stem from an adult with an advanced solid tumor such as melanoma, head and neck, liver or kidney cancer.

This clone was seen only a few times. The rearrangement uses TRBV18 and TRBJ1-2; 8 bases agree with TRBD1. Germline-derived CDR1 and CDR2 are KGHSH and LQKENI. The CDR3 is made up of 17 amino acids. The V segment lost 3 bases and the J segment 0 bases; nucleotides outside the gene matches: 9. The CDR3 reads CASSPETGELANYGYTF. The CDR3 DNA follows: TGTGCCAGCTCACCGGAGACAGGGGAGTTAGCTAACTATGGCTACACCTTC. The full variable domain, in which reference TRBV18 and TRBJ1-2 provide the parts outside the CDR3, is NAGVMQNPRHLVRRRGQEARLRCSPMKGHSHVYWYRQLPEEGLKFMVYLQKENIIDESGMPKERFSAEFPKEGPSILRIQQVVRGDSAAYFCASSPETGELANYGYTFGSGTRLTVV.

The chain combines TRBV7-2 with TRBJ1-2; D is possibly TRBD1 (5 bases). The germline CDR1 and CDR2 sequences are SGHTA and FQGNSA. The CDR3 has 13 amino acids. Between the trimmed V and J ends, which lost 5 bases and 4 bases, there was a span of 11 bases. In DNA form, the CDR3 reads TGTGCCAGCAGCCCGTCGGGGGGCTATGGCTACACCTTC. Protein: CASSPSGGYGYTF. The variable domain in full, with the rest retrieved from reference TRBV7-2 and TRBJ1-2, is GAGVSQSPSNKVTEKGKDVELRCDPISGHTALYWYRQSLGQGLEFLIYFQGNSAPDKSGLPSDRFSAERTGGSVSTLTIQRTQQEDSAVYLCASSPSGGYGYTFGSGTRLTVV.

CDR3 DNA sequence: TGTGCCAGAAGCCCCCAGAGGAGTTCAGCCCAAGAGACCCAGTACTTC. Its protein product is CARSPQRSSAQETQYF. This chain joins TRBV5-3 and TRBJ2-5; D is ambiguous. TRBV5-3 is noted as an ORF with a role that remains uncertain. The CDR3 is made up of 16 amino acids. Trimming removed 4 bases at V and 1 base at J, with 17 bases between.

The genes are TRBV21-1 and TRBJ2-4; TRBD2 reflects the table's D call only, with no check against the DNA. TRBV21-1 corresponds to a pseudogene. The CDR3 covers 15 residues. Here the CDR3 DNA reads TGTGCCAGCAGCTTCCGGGAGGGGTCCAAAAACATTCAGTACTTC. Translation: CASSFREGSKNIQYF.

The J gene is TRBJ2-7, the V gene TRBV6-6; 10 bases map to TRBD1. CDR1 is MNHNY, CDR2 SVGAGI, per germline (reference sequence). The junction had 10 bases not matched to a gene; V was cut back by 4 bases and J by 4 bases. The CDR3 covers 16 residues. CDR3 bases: TGTGCCAGCAGTTCATCCCGACAGGGGGCGCGATACGAGCAGTACTTC. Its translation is CASSSSRQGARYEQYF.

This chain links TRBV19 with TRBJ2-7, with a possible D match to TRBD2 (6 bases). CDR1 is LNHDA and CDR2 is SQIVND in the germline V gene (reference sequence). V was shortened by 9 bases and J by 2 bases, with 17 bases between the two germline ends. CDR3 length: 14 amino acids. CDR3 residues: CASHTPRLAYEQYF. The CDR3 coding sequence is TGTGCCAGCCACACTCCGAGACTAGCCTACGAGCAGTACTTC.

CDR3 in DNA: TGTGCCAGCAGCTTTGGGACAGCGTGGGAGCAGTACTTC. Translated: CASSFGTAWEQYF. The V gene is TRBV7-2, the J gene TRBJ2-7; 7 nucleotides line up with TRBD1. Per germline, CDR1 SGHTA and CDR2 FQGNSA. The CDR3 covers 13 residues. V dropped 3 bases and J dropped 7; count of bases not matched to a gene: 6.

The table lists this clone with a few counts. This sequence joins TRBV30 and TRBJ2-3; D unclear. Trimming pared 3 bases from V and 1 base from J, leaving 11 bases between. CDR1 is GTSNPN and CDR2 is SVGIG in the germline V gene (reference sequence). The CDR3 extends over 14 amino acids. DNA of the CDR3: TGTGCCTGGAGAATACACTTTGGCACAGATACGCAGTATTTT. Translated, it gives CAWRIHFGTDTQYF.

The CDR3, as DNA: TGCGCCAGCAGCCAAGCCGGGACAGGGGATGAGACCCAGTACTTC. Its translation is CASSQAGTGDETQYF. V is TRBV4-1 and J is TRBJ2-5; 10 bases fit TRBD1. Germline trimming cut 1 base from V and 5 bases from J; bases unmatched to any gene: 4. The CDR3 spans 15 residues. Germline V lookup: CDR1 MGHRA, CDR2 YSYEKL.

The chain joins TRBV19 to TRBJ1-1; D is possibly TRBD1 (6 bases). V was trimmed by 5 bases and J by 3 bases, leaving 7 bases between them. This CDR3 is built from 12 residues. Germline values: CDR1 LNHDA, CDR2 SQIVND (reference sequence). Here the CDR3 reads CASSYRDTEAFF. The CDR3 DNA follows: TGTGCCAGTAGTTACAGGGACACTGAAGCTTTCTTT.

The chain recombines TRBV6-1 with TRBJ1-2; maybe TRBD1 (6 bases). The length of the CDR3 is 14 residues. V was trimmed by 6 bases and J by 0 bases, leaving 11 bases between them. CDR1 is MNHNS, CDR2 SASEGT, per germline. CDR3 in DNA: TGTGCCAGCAGATCGACAGGCGCTAACTATGGCTACACCTTC. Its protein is CASRSTGANYGYTF.

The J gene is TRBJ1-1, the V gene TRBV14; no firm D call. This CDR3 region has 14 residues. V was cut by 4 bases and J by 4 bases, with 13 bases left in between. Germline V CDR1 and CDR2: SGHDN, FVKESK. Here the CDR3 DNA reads TGTGCCAGCAGCCTACTAGCGGGAGGCACTGAAGCTTTCTTT. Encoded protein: CASSLLAGGTEAFF.

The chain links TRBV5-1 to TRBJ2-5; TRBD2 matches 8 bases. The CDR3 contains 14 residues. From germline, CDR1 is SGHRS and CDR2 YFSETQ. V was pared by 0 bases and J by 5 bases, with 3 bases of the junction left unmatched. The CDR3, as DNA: TGCGCCAGCAGCTTGGGAGGCGGGGGGGAGACCCAGTACTTC. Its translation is CASSLGGGGETQYF.

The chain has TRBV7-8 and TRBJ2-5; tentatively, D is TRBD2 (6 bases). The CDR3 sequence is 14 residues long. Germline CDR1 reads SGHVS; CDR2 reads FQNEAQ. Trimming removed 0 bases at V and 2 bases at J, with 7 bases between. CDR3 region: CASSLARGQETQYF. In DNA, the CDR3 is TGTGCCAGCAGCTTAGCGCGGGGACAAGAGACCCAGTACTTC.

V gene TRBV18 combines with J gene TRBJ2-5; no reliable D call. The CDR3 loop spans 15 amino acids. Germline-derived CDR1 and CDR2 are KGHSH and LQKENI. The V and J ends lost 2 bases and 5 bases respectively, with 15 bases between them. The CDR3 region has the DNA TGTGCCAGCTCACCATTAACAGCAGCAAGGGAGACCCAGTACTTC. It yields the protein CASSPLTAARETQYF.

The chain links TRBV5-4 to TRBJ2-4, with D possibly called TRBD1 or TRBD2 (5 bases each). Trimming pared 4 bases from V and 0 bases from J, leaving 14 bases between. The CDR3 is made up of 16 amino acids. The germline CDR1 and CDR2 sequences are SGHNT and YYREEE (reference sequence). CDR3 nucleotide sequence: TGTGCCAGCAGCCCCCAATCGGGGACAGCCAAAAACATTCAGTACTTC. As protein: CASSPQSGTAKNIQYF.

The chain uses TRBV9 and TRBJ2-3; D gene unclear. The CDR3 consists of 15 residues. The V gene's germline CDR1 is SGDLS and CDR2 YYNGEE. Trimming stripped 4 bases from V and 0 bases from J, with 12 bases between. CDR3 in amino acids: CASSLLTVSTDTQYF. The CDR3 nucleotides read TGTGCCAGCAGCCTTCTCACAGTGAGCACAGATACGCAGTATTTT.

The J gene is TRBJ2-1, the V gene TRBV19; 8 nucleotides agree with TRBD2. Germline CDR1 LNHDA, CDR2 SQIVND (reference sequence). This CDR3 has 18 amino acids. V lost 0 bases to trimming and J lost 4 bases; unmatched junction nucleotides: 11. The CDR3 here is CASSIDQGAGALYNEQFF. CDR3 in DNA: TGTGCCAGTAGTATAGATCAGGGAGCGGGAGCCCTATACAATGAGCAGTTCTTC.

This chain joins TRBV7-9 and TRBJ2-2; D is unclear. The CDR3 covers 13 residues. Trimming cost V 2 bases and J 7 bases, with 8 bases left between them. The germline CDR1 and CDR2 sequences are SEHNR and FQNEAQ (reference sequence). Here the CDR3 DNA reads TGTGCCAGCAGCTTAAGTTGGGGCGGGGAGCTGTTTTTT. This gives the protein CASSLSWGGELFF.

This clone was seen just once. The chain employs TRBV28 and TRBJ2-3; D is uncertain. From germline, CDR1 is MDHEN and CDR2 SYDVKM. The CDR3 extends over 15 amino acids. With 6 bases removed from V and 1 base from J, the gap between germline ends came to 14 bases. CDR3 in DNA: TGTGCCAGCAGGTACAGAGAGGACGGCACAGATACGCAGTATTTT. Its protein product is CASRYREDGTDTQYF.

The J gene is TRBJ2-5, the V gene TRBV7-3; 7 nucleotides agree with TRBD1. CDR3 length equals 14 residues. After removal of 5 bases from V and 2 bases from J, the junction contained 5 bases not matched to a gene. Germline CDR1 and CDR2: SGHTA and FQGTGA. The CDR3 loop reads CASSLGGPQETQYF. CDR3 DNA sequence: TGTGCCAGCAGCCTAGGGGGCCCACAAGAGACCCAGTACTTC.